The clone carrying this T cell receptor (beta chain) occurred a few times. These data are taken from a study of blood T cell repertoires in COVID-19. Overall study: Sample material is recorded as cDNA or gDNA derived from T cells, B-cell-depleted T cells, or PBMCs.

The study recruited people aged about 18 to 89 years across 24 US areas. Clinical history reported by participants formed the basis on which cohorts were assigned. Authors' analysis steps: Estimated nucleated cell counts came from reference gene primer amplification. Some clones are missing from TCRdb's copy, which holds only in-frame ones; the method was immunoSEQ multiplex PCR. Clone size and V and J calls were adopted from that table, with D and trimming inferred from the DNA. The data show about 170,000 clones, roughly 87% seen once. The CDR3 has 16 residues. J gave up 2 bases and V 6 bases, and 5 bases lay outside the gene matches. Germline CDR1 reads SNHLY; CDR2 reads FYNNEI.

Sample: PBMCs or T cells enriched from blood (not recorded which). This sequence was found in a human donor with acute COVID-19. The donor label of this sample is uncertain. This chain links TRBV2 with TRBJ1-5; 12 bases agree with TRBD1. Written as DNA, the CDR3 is TGTGCCAGCAGCGGGACAGGGGGCGGGGGCAATCAGCCCCAGCATTTT. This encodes CASSGTGGGGNQPQHF.